The table lists the clone carrying this T cell receptor (beta chain) with a few counts. These data are taken from a study of blood T cell repertoires in COVID-19. Study-level information: PBMCs, B-cell-depleted T cells, or T cells provided the cDNA or gDNA that made up the material.

This CDR3 region has 13 residues. Germline CDR1 SNHLY, CDR2 FYNNEI. V was pared by 8 bases and J by 8 bases, with 15 bases between. In the study's own analysis: Estimation of nucleated cell counts was performed using reference gene primer amplification. TCRdb keeps only in-frame clones here, not all; method: immunoSEQ multiplex PCR. The V and J calls and clone size are taken from that table; D and trimming were inferred from the DNA. Among 340,000 or so clones, around 87% were seen once, and the ten largest hold 1%. Sequenced material: peripheral blood. The chain is built from TRBV2 and TRBJ1-4; a weak D match, TRBD1 (5 bases). The receptor's source is a middle-aged man with active or convalescent COVID-19. The CDR3 coding sequence is TGTGCCAGCGGGGCGGCAGTTGACGAAAAACTGTTTTTT. This codes for CASGAAVDEKLFF. The full variable domain, rest sourced from reference TRBV2 and TRBJ1-4, is EPEVTQTPSHQVTQMGQEVILRCVPISNHLYFYWYRQILGQKVEFLVSFYNNEISEKSEIFDDQFSVERPDGSNFTLKIRSTKLEDSAMYFCASGAAVDEKLFFGSGTQLSVL.